This is a list of T cell receptor beta chains from one sample in a study of cytotoxic CD8 clonotypes in ibrutinib-treated CLL. The data were produced by immunoSEQ multiplex PCR, yet TCRdb's version contains in-frame clones alone and is incomplete. The profile shows about 68,000 clones, 65% to 85% of them singletons. Sample: PBMCs, taken at disease progression, from a patient treated with ibrutinib. These receptors were taken from a human donor with chronic lymphocytic leukemia. Both conserved end residues are part of each CDR3. The order of the fields is clone size, J gene, D gene, V gene, CDR3 protein, CDR3 DNA. The D gene is left open where the match is weak. Clone size is given for some rows only: seen once, a few or many times, or a class if the clone is expanded.

. TRBJ2-3 . TRBV27 CASRLGFSDTQYF TGTGCCAGCAGATTAGGGTTTTCTGATACGCAGTATTTT
. TRBJ1-4 . TRBV29-1 CSAHSGGFNEKLFF TGCAGCGCCCATTCGGGGGGCTTTAATGAAAAACTGTTTTTT
. TRBJ1-5 . TRBV28 CASSSGSNQPQHF TGTGCCAGCAGTTCGGGAAGCAATCAGCCCCAGCATTTT
. TRBJ1-2 TRBD1 TRBV7-2 CASSLADRGLGGYTF TGTGCCAGCAGCTTAGCAGACAGGGGGCTAGGTGGCTACACCTTC
. TRBJ1-1 . TRBV7-3 CASSLVPGFNTEAFF TGTGCCAGCAGCTTAGTGCCGGGCTTCAACACTGAAGCTTTCTTT
. TRBJ2-7 TRBD1 TRBV2 CASSKDRGWYEQYF TGTGCCAGCAGTAAGGACAGGGGTTGGTACGAGCAGTACTTC
. TRBJ2-7 . TRBV2 CASSRQAGRLEQYF TGTGCCAGCAGTCGACAGGCAGGGAGACTCGAGCAGTACTTC
once TRBJ2-7 . TRBV14 CASSQGGEQYF TGTGCCAGCAGCCAAGGGGGCGAGCAGTACTTC
. TRBJ2-7 . TRBV18 CASSPSHEQYF TGTGCCAGCTCACCAAGCCACGAGCAGTACTTC
once TRBJ2-7 . TRBV4-1 CASSQEQGRREQYF TGCGCCAGCAGCCAAGAACAGGGGAGGCGCGAGCAGTACTTC
. TRBJ2-1 . TRBV5-1 CASSTGRVAEQFF TGCGCCAGCAGCACGGGTCGTGTCGCTGAGCAGTTCTTC
medium-sized TRBJ1-2 . TRBV7-2 CASSYFYGYTF TGTGCCAGCAGCTATTTCTATGGCTACACCTTC
. TRBJ2-5 TRBD2 TRBV5-4 CASSERLAGEETQYF TGTGCCAGCAGCGAGAGACTAGCGGGAGAGGAGACCCAGTACTTC
. TRBJ2-3 . TRBV18 CASSPQGGGSTDTQYF TGTGCCAGCTCGCCTCAAGGCGGGGGCTCCACAGATACGCAGTATTTT
. TRBJ1-2 . TRBV20-1 CSATYGYTF TGCAGTGCAACCTATGGCTACACCTTC
. TRBJ2-1 TRBD1 TRBV4-1 CASSQDLRTGIKFF TGCGCCAGCAGCCAAGATCTAAGGACAGGTATTAAGTTCTTC
. TRBJ1-6 . TRBV6-1 CASLFLLLHF TGTGCCAGTCTCTTTTTACTCCTCCACTTT
few TRBJ1-2 TRBD1 TRBV5-1 CASRPTGDYGYTF TGCGCCAGCAGACCGACAGGGGACTATGGCTACACCTTC
. TRBJ2-5 . TRBV6-1 CASSSTAQETQYF TGTGCCAGCAGTTCGACAGCGCAAGAGACCCAGTACTTC
. TRBJ1-6 . TRBV7-9 CASSRTGDNSPLHF TGTGCCAGCAGCCGTACGGGAGATAATTCACCCCTCCACTTT
few TRBJ1-4 . TRBV19 CASTKSSSINEKLFF TGTGCCAGTACCAAGTCCTCGTCAATAAATGAAAAACTGTTTTTT
once TRBJ1-5 TRBD1 TRBV2 CASTDGTGVNQPQHF TGTGCCAGCACTGACGGGACAGGGGTCAATCAGCCCCAGCATTTT
. TRBJ2-3 TRBD2 TRBV27 CASSLTSGIPSTDTQYF TGTGCCAGCAGTTTAACTAGCGGGATCCCTAGCACAGATACGCAGTATTTT
few TRBJ2-7 . TRBV6-5 CASSYSRNYEQYF TGTGCCAGCAGTTACTCCCGGAACTACGAGCAGTACTTC
few TRBJ1-5 . TRBV9 CASSVQDTTDQPQHF TGTGCCAGCAGCGTTCAGGACACGACCGATCAGCCCCAGCATTTT
. TRBJ2-1 TRBD2 TRBV28 CASSLGLAGHTEQFF TGTGCCAGCAGCTTGGGACTAGCGGGACACACTGAGCAGTTCTTC
. TRBJ1-5 TRBD1 TRBV6-6 CASSKGQGAEGQPQHF TGTGCCAGCAGTAAGGGACAGGGGGCGGAAGGTCAGCCCCAGCATTTT
once TRBJ2-5 . TRBV30 CAWSVPGVETQYF TGTGCCTGGAGTGTCCCAGGGGTAGAGACCCAGTACTTC
once TRBJ2-4 . TRBV19 CASSIRTRWAKNIQYF TGTGCCAGTAGTATTCGGACAAGGTGGGCCAAAAACATTCAGTACTTC
. TRBJ2-1 TRBD2 TRBV28 CASSLFGTSENEQFF TGTGCCAGCAGTTTATTCGGGACTAGCGAGAATGAGCAGTTCTTC
. TRBJ2-1 TRBD2 TRBV27 CASSLAGVYNEQFF TGTGCCAGTAGTCTAGCGGGAGTTTACAATGAGCAGTTCTTC
. TRBJ1-2 . TRBV5-4 CASSLPSGGGYTF TGTGCCAGCAGCTTGCCCAGCGGAGGAGGCTACACCTTC
once TRBJ2-7 TRBD2 TRBV7-2 CASSRTSGAYEQYF TGTGCCAGCTCCCGTACTAGCGGGGCCTACGAGCAGTACTTC
. TRBJ2-2 . TRBV30 CAWSVRLVGELFF TGTGCCTGGAGTGTAAGATTGGTCGGGGAGCTGTTTTTT
. TRBJ2-4 TRBD1 TRBV5-1 CASSLGGTGENIQYF TGCGCCAGCAGCTTGGGAGGGACAGGCGAAAACATTCAGTACTTC
few TRBJ2-2 . TRBV2 CASSVHLAGELFF TGTGCCAGCAGTGTTCATCTGGCCGGGGAGCTGTTTTTT
. TRBJ1-1 . TRBV7-9 CASSLLTGLNTEAFF TGTGCCAGCAGCTTATTAACGGGCCTGAACACTGAAGCTTTCTTT
. TRBJ2-7 . TRBV25-1 CASSDSGPYEQYF TGTGCCAGCAGTGATTCAGGGCCCTACGAGCAGTACTTC
. TRBJ2-7 TRBD1 TRBV10-1 CASSDEGATYEQYF TGCGCCAGCTCTGACGAGGGGGCAACCTACGAGCAGTACTTC
few TRBJ1-1 . TRBV28 CASMNTEAFF TGTGCCAGCATGAACACTGAAGCTTTCTTT
few TRBJ1-1 . TRBV2 CASIRSNTEAFF TGTGCCAGCATTAGGTCGAACACTGAAGCTTTCTTT
. TRBJ1-4 . TRBV18 CASSPPTSEKLFF TGTGCCAGCTCACCACCGACTAGTGAAAAACTGTTTTTT
once TRBJ2-5 TRBD1 TRBV6-5 CASSPTGAQETQYF TGTGCCAGCAGCCCGACAGGGGCCCAAGAGACCCAGTACTTC
. TRBJ1-6 . TRBV5-6 CASSLGEGFASPLHF TGTGCCAGCAGCTTGGGGGAGGGGTTCGCTTCACCCCTCCACTTT
once TRBJ2-7 TRBD1 TRBV5-6 CASSTPGQGVSYEQYF TGTGCCAGCAGCACCCCGGGACAGGGGGTTTCATACGAGCAGTACTTC
. TRBJ2-7 . TRBV11-3 CASSLEAGTYEQYF TGTGCCAGCAGCTTAGAGGCAGGGACCTACGAGCAGTACTTC
. TRBJ1-4 . TRBV7-9 CASSLEYATNEKLFF TGTGCCAGCAGCTTAGAATACGCAACTAATGAAAAACTGTTTTTT
few TRBJ1-6 TRBD1 TRBV7-2 CASSKTGTGVNSPLHF TGTGCCAGCAGCAAAACCGGGACAGGGGTTAATTCACCCCTCCACTTT
. TRBJ1-5 TRBD1 TRBV28 CASSRRQGSQPQHF TGTGCCAGCAGTCGACGACAGGGTAGTCAGCCCCAGCATTTT
few TRBJ1-2 . TRBV5-8 CASSLVTGYGYTF TGTGCCAGCAGCTTGGTTACCGGGTATGGCTACACCTTC
. TRBJ1-1 . TRBV10-3 CAISESGYTEAFF TGTGCCATCAGTGAGTCGGGGTACACTGAAGCTTTCTTT
. TRBJ2-4 . TRBV30 CAWPESALAKNIQYF TGTGCCTGGCCGGAGTCGGCGCTAGCCAAAAACATTCAGTACTTC